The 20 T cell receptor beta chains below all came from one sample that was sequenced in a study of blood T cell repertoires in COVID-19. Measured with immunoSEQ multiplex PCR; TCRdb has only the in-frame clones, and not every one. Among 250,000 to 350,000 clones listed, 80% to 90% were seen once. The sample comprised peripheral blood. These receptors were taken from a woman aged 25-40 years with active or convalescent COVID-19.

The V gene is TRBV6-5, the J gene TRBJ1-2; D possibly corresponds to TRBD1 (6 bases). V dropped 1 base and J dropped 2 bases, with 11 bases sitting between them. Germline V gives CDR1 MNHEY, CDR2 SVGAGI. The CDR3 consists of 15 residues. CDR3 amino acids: CASSYWTVGNYGYTF. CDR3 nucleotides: TGTGCCAGCAGTTACTGGACAGTTGGGAACTATGGCTACACCTTC.

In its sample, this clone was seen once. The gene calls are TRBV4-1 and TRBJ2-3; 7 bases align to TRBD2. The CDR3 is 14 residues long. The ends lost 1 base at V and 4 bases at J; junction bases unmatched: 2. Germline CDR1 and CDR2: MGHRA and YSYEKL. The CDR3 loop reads CASSQAGGADTQYF. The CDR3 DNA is TGCGCCAGCAGCCAAGCTGGGGGGGCAGATACGCAGTATTTT.

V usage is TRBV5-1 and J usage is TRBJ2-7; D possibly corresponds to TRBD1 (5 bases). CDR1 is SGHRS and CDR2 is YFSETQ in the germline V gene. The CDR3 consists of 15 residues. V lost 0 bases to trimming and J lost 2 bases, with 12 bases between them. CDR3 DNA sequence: TGCGCCAGCAGCTTGGGTGGGGCGCCCCCCTACGAGCAGTACTTC. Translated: CASSLGGAPPYEQYF.

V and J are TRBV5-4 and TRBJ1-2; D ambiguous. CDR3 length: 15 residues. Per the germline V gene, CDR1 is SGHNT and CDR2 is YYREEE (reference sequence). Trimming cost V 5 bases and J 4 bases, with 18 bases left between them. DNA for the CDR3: TGTGCCAGCAGTTCAGCGGCAGCCTATGTCTATGGCTACACCTTC. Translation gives CASSSAAAYVYGYTF. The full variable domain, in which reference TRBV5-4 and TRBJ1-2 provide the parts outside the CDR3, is ETGVTQSPTHLIKTRGQQVTLRCSSQSGHNTVSWYQQALGQGPQFIFQYYREEENGRGNFPPRFSGLQFPNYSSELNVNALELDDSALYLCASSSAAAYVYGYTFGSGTRLTVV.

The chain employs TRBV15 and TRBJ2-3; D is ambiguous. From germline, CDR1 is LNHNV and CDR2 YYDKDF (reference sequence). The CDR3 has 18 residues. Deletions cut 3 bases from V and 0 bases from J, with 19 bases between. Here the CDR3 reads CATSSLSGTVTSTDTQYF. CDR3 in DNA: TGTGCCACCAGCAGCCTCTCCGGTACAGTCACTAGCACAGATACGCAGTATTTT.

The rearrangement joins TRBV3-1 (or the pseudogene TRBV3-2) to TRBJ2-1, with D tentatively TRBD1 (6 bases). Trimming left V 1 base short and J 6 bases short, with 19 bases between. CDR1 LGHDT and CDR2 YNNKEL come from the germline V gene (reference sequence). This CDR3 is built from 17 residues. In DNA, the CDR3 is TGTGCCAGCAGCCAAGTCTTGCTGGGGGCATCACTCAATGAGCAGTTCTTC. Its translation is CASSQVLLGASLNEQFF.

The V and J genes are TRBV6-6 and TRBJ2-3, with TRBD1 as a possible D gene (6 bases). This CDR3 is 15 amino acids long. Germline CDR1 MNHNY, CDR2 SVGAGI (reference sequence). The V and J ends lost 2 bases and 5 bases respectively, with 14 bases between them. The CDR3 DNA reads TGTGCCAGCAGTTACCCGACAGGATCGGGAGATACGCAGTATTTT. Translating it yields CASSYPTGSGDTQYF.

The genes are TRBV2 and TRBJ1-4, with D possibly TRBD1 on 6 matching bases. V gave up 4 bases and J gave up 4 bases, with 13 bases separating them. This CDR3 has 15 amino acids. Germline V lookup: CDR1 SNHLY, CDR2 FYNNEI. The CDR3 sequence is CASSASRGDNEKLFF. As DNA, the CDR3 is TGTGCCAGCAGTGCGAGCAGGGGAGATAATGAAAAACTGTTTTTT.

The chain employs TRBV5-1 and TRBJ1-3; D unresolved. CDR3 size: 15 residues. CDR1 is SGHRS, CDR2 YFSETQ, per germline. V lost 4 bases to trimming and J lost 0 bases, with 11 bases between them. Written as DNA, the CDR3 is TGCGCCAGCAGCGCGAGGCGGCTCTCTGGAAACACCATATATTTT. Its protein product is CASSARRLSGNTIYF.

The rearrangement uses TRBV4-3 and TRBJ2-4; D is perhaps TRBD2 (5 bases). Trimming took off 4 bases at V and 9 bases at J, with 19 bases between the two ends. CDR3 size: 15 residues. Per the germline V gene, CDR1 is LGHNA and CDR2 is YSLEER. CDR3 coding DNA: TGCGCCAGCAGCCCCTTGGGTGGATTGGGGAGCATTCAGTACTTC. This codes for CASSPLGGLGSIQYF.

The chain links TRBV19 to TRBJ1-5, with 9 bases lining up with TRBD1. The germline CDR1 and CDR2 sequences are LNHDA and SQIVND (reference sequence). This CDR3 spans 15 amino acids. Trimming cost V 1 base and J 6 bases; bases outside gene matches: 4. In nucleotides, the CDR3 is TGTGCCAGTAGTATAGTTTTGACAGGGGGTCAGCCCCAGCATTTT. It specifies CASSIVLTGGQPQHF.

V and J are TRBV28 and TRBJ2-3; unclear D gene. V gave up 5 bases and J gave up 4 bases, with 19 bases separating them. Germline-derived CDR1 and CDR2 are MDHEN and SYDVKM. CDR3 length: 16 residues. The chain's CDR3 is CASSPSAVPRPDTQYF. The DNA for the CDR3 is TGTGCCAGCAGTCCTAGTGCCGTGCCCCGCCCAGATACGCAGTATTTT. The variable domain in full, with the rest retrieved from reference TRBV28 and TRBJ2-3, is DVKVTQSSRYLVKRTGEKVFLECVQDMDHENMFWYRQDPGLGLRLIYFSYDVKMKEKGDIPEGYSVSREKKERFSLILESASTNQTSMYLCASSPSAVPRPDTQYFGPGTRLTVL.

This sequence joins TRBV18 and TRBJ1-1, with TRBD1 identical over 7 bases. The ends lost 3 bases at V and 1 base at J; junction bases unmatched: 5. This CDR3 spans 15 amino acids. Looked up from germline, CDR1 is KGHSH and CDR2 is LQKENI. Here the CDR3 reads CASSPGTEWNTEAFF. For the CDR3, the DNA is TGTGCCAGCTCACCTGGGACAGAGTGGAACACTGAAGCTTTCTTT.

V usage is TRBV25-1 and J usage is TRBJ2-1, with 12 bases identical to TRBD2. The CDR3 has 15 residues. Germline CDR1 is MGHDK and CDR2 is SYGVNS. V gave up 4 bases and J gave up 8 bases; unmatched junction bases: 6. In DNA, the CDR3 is TGTGCCAGCAGTGCATCGCTAGCGGGGGGGGATGAGCAGTTCTTC. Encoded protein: CASSASLAGGDEQFF.

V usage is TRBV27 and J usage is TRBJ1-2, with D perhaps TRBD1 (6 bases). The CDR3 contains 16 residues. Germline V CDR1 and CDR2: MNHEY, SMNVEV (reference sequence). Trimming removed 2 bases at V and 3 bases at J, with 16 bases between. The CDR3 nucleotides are TGTGCCAGCAGTTTAAGGGCCGGGGGGGCAGACTATGGCTACACCTTC. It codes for CASSLRAGGADYGYTF.

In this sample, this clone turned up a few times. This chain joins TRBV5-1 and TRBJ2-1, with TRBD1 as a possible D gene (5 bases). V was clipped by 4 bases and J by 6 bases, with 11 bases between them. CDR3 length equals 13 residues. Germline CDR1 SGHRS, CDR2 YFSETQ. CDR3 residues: CASSSRVGNEQFF. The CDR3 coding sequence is TGCGCCAGCAGCAGCAGGGTCGGCAATGAGCAGTTCTTC.

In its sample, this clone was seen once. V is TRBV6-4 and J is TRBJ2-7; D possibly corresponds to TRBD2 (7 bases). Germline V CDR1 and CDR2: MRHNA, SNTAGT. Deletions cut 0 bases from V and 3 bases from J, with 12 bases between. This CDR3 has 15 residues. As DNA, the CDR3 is TGTGCCAGCAGTGACTCCGCGGGGGCCTACTACGAGCAGTACTTC. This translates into CASSDSAGAYYEQYF.

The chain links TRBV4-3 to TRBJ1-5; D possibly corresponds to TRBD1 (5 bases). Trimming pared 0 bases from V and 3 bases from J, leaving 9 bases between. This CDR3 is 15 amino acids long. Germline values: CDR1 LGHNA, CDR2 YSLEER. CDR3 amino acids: CASSQDRGNNQPQHF. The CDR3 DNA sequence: TGCGCCAGCAGCCAAGATAGGGGAAACAATCAGCCCCAGCATTTT.

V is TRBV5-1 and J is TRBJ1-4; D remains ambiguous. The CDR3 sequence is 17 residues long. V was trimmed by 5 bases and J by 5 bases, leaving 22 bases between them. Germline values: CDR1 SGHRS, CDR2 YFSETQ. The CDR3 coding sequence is TGCGCCAGCAGGCCGAACACAAATAGAGGGCTAAATGAAAAACTGTTTTTT. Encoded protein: CASRPNTNRGLNEKLFF.

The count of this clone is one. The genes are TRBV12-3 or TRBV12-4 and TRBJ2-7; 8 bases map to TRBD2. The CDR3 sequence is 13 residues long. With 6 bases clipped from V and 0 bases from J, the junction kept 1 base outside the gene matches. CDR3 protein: CASRLAASYEQYF. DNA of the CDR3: TGTGCCAGCAGACTAGCGGCCTCCTACGAGCAGTACTTC.